The entry below gives a single T cell receptor (beta chain) sequence along with its context. Antigen unknown. The junction does not match germline at one end; this may be a read error. The data belong to a study of glioma-infiltrating T cells. Looking at the study overall: Glioblastomas were WHO grade IV, sampled at first diagnosis; low-grade were grade II.

The study, taken as a whole, reports: Tissue and blood shared very few CDR3 sequences. Shared blood CDR3 signature motifs marked patients with low tissue-blood divergence.

Amplification of TCR alpha and beta CDR3 regions from RNA used iRepertoire nested multiplex PCR. TCRdb redid the calling of the multiplex PCR reads with MiXCR, one entry per CDR3 protein. The sample has a few hundred thousand distinct CDR3 sequences, less than 50% seen once. CDR1 and CDR2 (germline): MDHEN, SYDVKM. The length of the CDR3 is 15 residues. Sequenced sample: glioma tissue, nonneoplastic brain tissue, or PBMCs (not recorded which). The chain couples TRBV28 to TRBJ2-1, with 10 nucleotides matching TRBD1. The origin of this receptor is a human donor with low-grade glioma or glioblastoma, undergoing nonglioma brain surgery, or in good health (not recorded which). CDR3 coding DNA: TGTGCCAGCAGACAAAACCGGGACAGGGGTTATGAGCAGTCCTTC. It encodes CASRQNRDRGYEQSF.